This T cell receptor beta chain was observed in a study of shared clonotypes between healthy human individuals. CDR1 SGHTS and CDR2 YDEGEE come from the germline V gene. The CDR3 extends over 8 amino acids. Points on this clone: At one boundary the junction diverges from the germline segment, which might be a read error.

The test was conducted at deep level. Per the original methods: ImmunoSEQ gave junction-only sequences without quality scores, so filtering differed. Repertoires were generated with immunoSEQ multiplex PCR, while TCRdb's copy carries only in-frame clones and drops some. The V and J calls and clone size come from that table; D and trimming were worked out from the DNA. The sample yields approximately 1,500,000 clones, 95% to 99% seen once. The chain couples TRBV5-8 to TRBJ1-2; no firm D call. The sample was naive CD4+ T cells sorted from blood. The sample's subset: CD45RA+ positively selected. This receptor was obtained from a young man in good health. CDR3 coding DNA: TGTGCCAGCAGCTGGGGTGCCTTC. Its protein product is CASSWGAF.